This T cell receptor beta chain was identified in a study of tumor-infiltrating lymphocytes in primary liver carcinoma (dated by TCRdb to 2016 to 2017). About the full investigation: Surgical resection was performed in China between November 2015 and 2016 on four to six patients with histopathologically diagnosed primary liver carcinoma. Of the five patients (three men and two women, aged 30 to 69 years), four had hepatocellular carcinoma and one had combined HCC and intrahepatic cholangiocarcinoma. The five patients had tumors staged T1-T3 N0M0, with maximum diameters ranging from about 4 to 10 cm. Each sample produced roughly 3.5 to 7.13 million productive TCRbeta reads, and read depth showed no significant difference between tissue types. Across five regions of each liver tumor, along with adjacent normal tissue and blood, the study brought together TCRbeta repertoire sequencing, expression microarrays and whole-exome sequencing. A total of about 35 specimens from 5 patients went through TCRbeta repertoire sequencing, namely 25 tumor regions, 5 adjacent noncancerous liver tissues and 5 peripheral blood samples. Repertoires from technical replicates were highly reproducible, with mean shared-clone rates around 0.87 and correlation coefficients above 0.95. Points the paper makes about the study in general: Since the samples were bulk and unsorted, there was no way to compare CD4+ and CD8+ T cell repertoires. Only 4 or 5 patients were included in the study, and the authors note that the findings should be validated in a larger study. Only the TCR beta chain was sequenced, which likely underestimates true repertoire diversity because unpaired alpha chains were not captured. Consistent with antigen-driven expansion, pairs of tumor regions showed higher repertoire overlap (mean roughly 35%) than either tumor-adjacent pairs (approximately 17%) or tumor-blood pairs (approximately 15%). A significantly larger repertoire fraction was made up by the top 250 clones in tumors than in blood (p = 0.039).

Blood RNA was extracted from unsorted whole blood with TRIzol reagent; germline DNA came from the DNeasy Blood & Tissue kit. Patients had chronic HBV infection and were treatment-naive at sampling. Before surgery, four milliliters of peripheral blood were collected into K2EDTA tubes. V lost 3 bases and J lost 4 bases; the stretch between them is 17 bases long. From cysteine to phenylalanine, the CDR3 is 16 amino acids long. Left in the record is the CDR3 DNA by itself, 48 bases read in frame from the first base. As for this clonotype: This receptor's antigen is unknown. No clone much larger than this one lies a single base away; base qualities are absent.

Using a constant-region primer and ProtoScript II reverse transcriptase, TCRbeta-specific cDNA was reverse-transcribed from roughly 460 ng total RNA. Construction of the TCRbeta libraries relied on three nested rounds of multiplex PCR, following a slightly modified ARM-PCR procedure. Each of the first two PCR rounds ran for 10 cycles and used multiplex TRBV1-TRBV30 forward primers together with a Cbeta reverse primer. A final 25-cycle PCR with Deep VentR polymerase added sample barcodes and Illumina adapters. Before sequencing, amplicons of 200-500 bp were gel-purified using a QIAquick gel extraction kit. An Illumina HiSeq 2500 was used to sequence the TCRbeta amplicons, generating 250-bp paired-end reads. The study's processing was this. Reads were quality-trimmed with Trimmomatic v0.33, and paired reads were merged with FLASH v1.2.11 to recover full CDR3 sequences. MiGEC v1.2.1b assigned V, D and J germline segments to the rearranged TCRbeta sequences. VDJtools v1.0.0 computed clonotype statistics and Shannon-Wiener diversity indices. Except for diversity analysis, only the 250 most abundant clonotypes of each sample were used in subsequent analyses to reduce sampling bias. The raw public reads went through TCRdb reprocessing: fastp at Q25, MiXCR clone calling, in-frame beta chains kept. Every distinct CDR3 protein forms one entry, paired with its most common genes and DNA. The authors' filters were not applied to this entry. Across this sample there are about 310,000 distinct CDR3 sequences, with more than 55% seen only once. Jointly, the top ten make up about a sixth of the sample.

This sequence originates from a woman aged 30 to 39 with primary liver carcinoma and hepatitis B virus infection. Sequences were obtained from peripheral blood. This chain joins TRBV12-3 or TRBV12-4 to TRBJ2-3; no D gene is confidently identified. DNA sequence: TGTGCCAGCAGTTTTCCCTCTCGGAGAGGCTCAGATACGCAGTATTTT. This yields the protein CASSFPSRRGSDTQYF.